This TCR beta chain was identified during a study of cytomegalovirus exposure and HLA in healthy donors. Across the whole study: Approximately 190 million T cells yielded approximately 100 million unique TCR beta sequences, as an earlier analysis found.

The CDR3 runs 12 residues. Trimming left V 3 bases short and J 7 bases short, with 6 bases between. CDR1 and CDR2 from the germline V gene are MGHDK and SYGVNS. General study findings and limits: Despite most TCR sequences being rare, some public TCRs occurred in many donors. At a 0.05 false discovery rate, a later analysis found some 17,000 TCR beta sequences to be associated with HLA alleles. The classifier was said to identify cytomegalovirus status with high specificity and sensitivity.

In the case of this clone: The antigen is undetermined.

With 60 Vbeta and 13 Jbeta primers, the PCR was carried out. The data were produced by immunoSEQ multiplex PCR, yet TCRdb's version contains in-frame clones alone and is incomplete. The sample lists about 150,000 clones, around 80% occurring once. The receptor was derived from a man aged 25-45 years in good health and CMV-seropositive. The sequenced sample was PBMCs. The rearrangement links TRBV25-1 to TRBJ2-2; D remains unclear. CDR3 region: CASSDLLGELFF. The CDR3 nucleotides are TGTGCCAGCAGTGATCTACTCGGGGAGCTGTTTTTT.